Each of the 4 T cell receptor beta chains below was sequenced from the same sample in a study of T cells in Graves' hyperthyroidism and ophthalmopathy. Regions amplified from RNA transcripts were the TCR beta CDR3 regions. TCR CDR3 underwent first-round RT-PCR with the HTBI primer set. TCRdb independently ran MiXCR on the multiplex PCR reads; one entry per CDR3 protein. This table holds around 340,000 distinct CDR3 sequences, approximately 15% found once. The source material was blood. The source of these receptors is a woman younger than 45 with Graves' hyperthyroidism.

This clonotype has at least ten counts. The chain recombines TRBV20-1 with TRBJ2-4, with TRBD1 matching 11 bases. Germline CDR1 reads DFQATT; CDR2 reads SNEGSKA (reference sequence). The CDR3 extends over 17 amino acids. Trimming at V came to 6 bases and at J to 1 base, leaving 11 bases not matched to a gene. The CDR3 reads CSADPGQGVGAKNIQYF. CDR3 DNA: TGCAGTGCCGACCCGGGACAGGGGGTCGGGGCCAAAAACATTCAGTACTTC.

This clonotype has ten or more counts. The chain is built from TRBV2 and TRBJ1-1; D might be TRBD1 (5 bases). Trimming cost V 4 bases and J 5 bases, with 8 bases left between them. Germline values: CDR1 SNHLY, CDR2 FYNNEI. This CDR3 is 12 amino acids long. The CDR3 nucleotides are TGTGCCAGCAGTGTTGCAGGGACTGAAGCTTTCTTT. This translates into CASSVAGTEAFF. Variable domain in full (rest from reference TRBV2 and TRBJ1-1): EPEVTQTPSHQVTQMGQEVILRCVPISNHLYFYWYRQILGQKVEFLVSFYNNEISEKSEIFDDQFSVERPDGSNFTLKIRSTKLEDSAMYFCASSVAGTEAFFGQGTRLTVV.

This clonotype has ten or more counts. The CDR3 DNA reads as TGCAGTGCTAGAGGAGGGTCTGTGACAGGTAGCACAGATACGCAGTATTTT. Amino acids: CSARGGSVTGSTDTQYF. V usage is TRBV20-1 and J usage is TRBJ2-3, with a weak D call TRBD1 (6 bases). The CDR3 extends over 17 amino acids. V was pared by 1 base and J by 0 bases, with 17 bases between. Germline V lookup: CDR1 DFQATT, CDR2 SNEGSKA (reference sequence).

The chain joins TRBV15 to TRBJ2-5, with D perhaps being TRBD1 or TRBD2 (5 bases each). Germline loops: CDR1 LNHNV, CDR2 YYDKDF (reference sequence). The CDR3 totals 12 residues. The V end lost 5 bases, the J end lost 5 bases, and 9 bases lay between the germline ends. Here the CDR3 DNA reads TGTGCCACCAGCCTCGAGGGGGAGACCCAGTACTTC. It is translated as CATSLEGETQYF.